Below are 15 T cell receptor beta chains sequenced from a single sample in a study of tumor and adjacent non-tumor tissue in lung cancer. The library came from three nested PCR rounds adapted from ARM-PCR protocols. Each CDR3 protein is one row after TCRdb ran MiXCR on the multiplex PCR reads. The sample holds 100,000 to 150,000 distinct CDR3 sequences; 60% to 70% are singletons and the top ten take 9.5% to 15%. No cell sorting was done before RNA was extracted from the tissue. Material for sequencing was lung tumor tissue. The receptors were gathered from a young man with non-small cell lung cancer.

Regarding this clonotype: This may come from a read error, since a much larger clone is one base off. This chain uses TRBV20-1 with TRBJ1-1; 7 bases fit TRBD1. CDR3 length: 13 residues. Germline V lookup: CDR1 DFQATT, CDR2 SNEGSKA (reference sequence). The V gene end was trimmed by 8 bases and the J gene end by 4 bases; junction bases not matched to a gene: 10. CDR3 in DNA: TGCAGTACTGTGACAGGGTGGACCACTGAAGCTTTCTTT. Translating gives CSTVTGWTTEAFF.

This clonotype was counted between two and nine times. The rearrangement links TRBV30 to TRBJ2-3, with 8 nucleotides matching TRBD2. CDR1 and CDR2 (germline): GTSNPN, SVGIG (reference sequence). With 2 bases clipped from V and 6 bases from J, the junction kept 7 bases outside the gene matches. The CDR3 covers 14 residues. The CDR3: CAWSSLAGVDTQYF. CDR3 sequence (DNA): TGTGCCTGGAGTTCCCTAGCGGGTGTGGATACGCAGTATTTT.

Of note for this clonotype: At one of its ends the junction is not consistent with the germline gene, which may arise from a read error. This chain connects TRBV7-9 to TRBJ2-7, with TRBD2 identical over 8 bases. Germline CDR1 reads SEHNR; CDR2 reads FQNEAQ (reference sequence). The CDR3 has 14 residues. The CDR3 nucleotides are TGTGCCAGCAGCTTAGCGGGACTAGATCCCGAGAAGTACTTC. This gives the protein CASSLAGLDPEKYF.

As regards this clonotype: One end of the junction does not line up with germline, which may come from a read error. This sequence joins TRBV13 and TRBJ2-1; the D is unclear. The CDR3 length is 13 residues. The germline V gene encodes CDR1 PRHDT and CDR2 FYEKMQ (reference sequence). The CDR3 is CASSLEAYNGQFF. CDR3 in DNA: TGTGCCAGCAGCTTAGAGGCTTATAATGGGCAGTTCTTC. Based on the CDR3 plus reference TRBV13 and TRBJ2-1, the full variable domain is AAGVIQSPRHLIKEKRETATLKCYPIPRHDTVYWYQQGPGQDPQFLISFYEKMQSDKGSIPDRFSAQQFSDYHSELNMSSLELGDSALYFCASSLEAYNGQFFGPGTRLTVL.

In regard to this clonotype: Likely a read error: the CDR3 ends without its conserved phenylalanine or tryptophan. The CDR3 nucleotides read TGTGCCAGCAGCCGGGGTCTCTCTGGGGCCAACGTCCTGACTTGC. Protein product: CASSRGLSGANVLTC. The chain employs TRBV6-5 and TRBJ2-6; D possibly corresponds to TRBD2 (5 bases). This CDR3 comprises 15 residues. The V end lost 6 bases, the J end lost 0 bases, and 9 bases lay between the germline ends. Per the germline V gene, CDR1 is MNHEY and CDR2 is SVGAGI.

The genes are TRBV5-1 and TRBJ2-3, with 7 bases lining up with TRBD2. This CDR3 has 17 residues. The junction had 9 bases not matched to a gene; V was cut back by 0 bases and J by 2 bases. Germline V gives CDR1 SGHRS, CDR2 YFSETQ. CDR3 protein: CASSLEVQRGTTDTQYF. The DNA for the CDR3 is TGCGCCAGCAGCTTGGAGGTCCAGCGGGGTACCACAGATACGCAGTATTTT.

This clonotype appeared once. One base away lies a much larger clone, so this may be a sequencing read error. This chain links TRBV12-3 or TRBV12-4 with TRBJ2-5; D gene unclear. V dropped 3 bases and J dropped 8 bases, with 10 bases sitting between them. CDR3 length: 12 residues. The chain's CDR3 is CASSLRYDTQYF. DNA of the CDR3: TGTGCCAGCAGTTTGCGGTACGACACCCAGTACTTC.

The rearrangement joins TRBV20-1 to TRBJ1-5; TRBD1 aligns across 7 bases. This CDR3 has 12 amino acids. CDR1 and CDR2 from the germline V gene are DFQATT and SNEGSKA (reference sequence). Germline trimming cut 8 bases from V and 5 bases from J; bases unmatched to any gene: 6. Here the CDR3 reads CSTGDRDQPQHF. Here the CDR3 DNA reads TGCAGTACTGGCGACAGGGATCAGCCCCAGCATTTT.

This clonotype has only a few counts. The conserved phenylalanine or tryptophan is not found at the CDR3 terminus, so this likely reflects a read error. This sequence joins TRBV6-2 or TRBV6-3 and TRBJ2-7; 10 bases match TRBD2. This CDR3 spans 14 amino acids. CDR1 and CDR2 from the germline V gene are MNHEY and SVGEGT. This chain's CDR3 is CASLPSGGLYDQYL. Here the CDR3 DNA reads TGTGCCAGTCTTCCTAGCGGGGGCCTCTACGATCAGTACTTA.

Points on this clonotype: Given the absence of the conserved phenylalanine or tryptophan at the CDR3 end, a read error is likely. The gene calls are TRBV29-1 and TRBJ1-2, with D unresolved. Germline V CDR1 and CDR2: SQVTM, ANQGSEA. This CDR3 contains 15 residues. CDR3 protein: CRVDVARAILGGYTI. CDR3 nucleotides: TGCAGAGTTGATGTGGCAAGGGCGATCCTGGGAGGCTACACCATC.

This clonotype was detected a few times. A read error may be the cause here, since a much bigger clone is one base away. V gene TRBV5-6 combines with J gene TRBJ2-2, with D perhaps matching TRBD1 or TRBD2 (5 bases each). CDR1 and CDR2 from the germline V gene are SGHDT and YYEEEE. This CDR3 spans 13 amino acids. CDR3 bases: TGTGCCAGCAGCTTGCCGGGGCCCGGGGAGCCGTTTTTT. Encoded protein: CASSLPGPGEPFF.

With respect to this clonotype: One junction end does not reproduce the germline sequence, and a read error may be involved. The CDR3 DNA reads TGTGCCACCAGTGATCCCTCGGGGGGACAAATCTTCTTCATCTTC. Amino acid sequence: CATSDPSGGQIFFIF. The chain links TRBV24-1 to TRBJ1-2; TRBD1 might be the D (6 bases). CDR3 length equals 15 residues. In germline, CDR1 is KGHDR, CDR2 SFDVKD.

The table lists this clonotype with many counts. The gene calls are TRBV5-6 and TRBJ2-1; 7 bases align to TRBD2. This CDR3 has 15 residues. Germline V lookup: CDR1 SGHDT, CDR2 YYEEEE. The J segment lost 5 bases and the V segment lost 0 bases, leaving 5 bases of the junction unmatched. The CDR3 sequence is CASSLGLAAHNEQFF. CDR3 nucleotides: TGTGCCAGCAGCTTGGGCCTAGCGGCCCACAATGAGCAGTTCTTC.

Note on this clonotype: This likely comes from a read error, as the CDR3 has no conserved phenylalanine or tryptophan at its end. The CDR3, as DNA: TGTGCCAGCACCTCGCGGGGGCTAGCGGGGGTAGATACGCAGTATTAT. Amino acids: CASTSRGLAGVDTQYY. This chain connects TRBV6-1 to TRBJ2-3; 10 bases fit TRBD2. The CDR3 totals 16 residues. The J segment lost 5 bases and the V segment lost 7 bases, leaving 12 bases of the junction unmatched. Per the germline V gene, CDR1 is MNHNS and CDR2 is SASEGT.

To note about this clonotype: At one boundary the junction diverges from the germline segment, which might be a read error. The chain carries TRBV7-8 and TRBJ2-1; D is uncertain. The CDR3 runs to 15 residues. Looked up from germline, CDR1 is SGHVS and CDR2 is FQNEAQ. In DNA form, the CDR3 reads TGTGCCAGCAGCCCGATGGGCATCTCCTACAATGGGCAGTTCTTC. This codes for CASSPMGISYNGQFF.